This TCR beta chain stems from a study of CD8 T cells in Susac syndrome. From blood CD8+ and CD4+ T cells, the TCR beta chain was sequenced. Fulfillment of recently defined diagnostic criteria for definite or probable disease was shown by the patients with Susac syndrome. CDR3 length: 13 amino acids. V was shortened by 10 bases and J by 5 bases, with 17 bases between the two germline ends. Germline lookup yields CDR1 MNHEY and CDR2 SVGAGI. Study-wide points: The study recognized that its TCR sequencing and HLA analysis covered a relatively small number of individuals.

An input of about 0.45 to 1 ug of RNA was subjected to reverse transcription using random hexamers. Via MiXCR, TCRdb re-called the immunoSEQ multiplex PCR reads, giving one row per CDR3 protein. The table lists some 170,000 distinct CDR3 sequences, 85% to 95% of them singletons. With regard to this clonotype: Its cognate antigen is unknown.

This sequence was found in a human donor with Susac syndrome. Sequencing was carried out using CD4+ T cells from PBMCs. This chain uses TRBV6-5 with TRBJ1-2; D is ambiguous. CDR3 sequence: CAIRTGLGYGYTF. CDR3 bases: TGTGCCATCCGGACGGGATTAGGGTATGGCTACACCTTC.